These 2 T cell receptor beta chains came from one sample sequenced in a study of spatial heterogeneity in lung cancer. TCRdb reanalysed the 5' RACE reads using MiXCR and keeps one entry per CDR3 protein. The repertoire holds roughly 120,000 distinct CDR3 sequences, with 9.5% to 14% as singletons. The time point here: blood at routine non-recurrence follow-up after resection. The sample consisted of PBMCs, taken at follow-up. The receptors here all came from a female donor with early-stage non-small cell lung cancer.

The sample holds many counts of this clonotype. The rearrangement uses TRBV28 and TRBJ1-5; 8 bases agree with TRBD1. V lost 6 bases, J lost 3 bases, and 7 bases stayed unmatched. The CDR3 has 15 residues. CDR1 and CDR2 (germline): MDHEN, SYDVKM. In DNA, the CDR3 is TGTGCCAGCAGCCACGACAGGGGTATCAATCAGCCCCAGCATTTT. Amino acids: CASSHDRGINQPQHF. Variable domain in full (rest from reference TRBV28 and TRBJ1-5): DVKVTQSSRYLVKRTGEKVFLECVQDMDHENMFWYRQDPGLGLRLIYFSYDVKMKEKGDIPEGYSVSREKKERFSLILESASTNQTSMYLCASSHDRGINQPQHFGDGTRLSIL.

This clonotype came up many times. The chain's CDR3 is CASSLELAGTDFYNEQFF. The CDR3 nucleotides are TGCGCCAGCAGCTTGGAGCTAGCGGGCACCGATTTCTACAATGAGCAGTTCTTC. This chain links TRBV5-1 with TRBJ2-1; 8 bases line up with TRBD2. V lost 0 bases, J lost 3 bases, and 11 bases stayed unmatched. This CDR3 has 18 residues. Germline loops: CDR1 SGHRS, CDR2 YFSETQ.